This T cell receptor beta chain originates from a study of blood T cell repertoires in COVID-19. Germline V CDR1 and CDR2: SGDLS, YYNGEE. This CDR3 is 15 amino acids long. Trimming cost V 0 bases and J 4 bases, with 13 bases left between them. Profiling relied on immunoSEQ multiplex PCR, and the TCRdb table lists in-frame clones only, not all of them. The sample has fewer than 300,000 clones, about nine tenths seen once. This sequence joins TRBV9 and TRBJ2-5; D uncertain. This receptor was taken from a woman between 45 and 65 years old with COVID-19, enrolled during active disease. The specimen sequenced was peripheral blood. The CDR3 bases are TGTGCCAGCAGCGTAGACCTAAGCTACGGAGAGACCCAGTACTTC. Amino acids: CASSVDLSYGETQYF.